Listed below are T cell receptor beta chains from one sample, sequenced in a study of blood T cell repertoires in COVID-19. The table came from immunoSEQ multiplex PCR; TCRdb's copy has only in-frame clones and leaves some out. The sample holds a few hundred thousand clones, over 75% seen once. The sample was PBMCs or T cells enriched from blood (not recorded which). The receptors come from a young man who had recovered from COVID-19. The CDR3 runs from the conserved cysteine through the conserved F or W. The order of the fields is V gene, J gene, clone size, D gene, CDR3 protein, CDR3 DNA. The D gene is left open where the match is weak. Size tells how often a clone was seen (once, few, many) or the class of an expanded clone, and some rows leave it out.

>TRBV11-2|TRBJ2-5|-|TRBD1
CASSLGQNKETQYF
TGTGCCAGCAGCTTGGGACAGAATAAAGAGACCCAGTACTTC
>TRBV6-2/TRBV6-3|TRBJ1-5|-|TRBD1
CASSYRDRGRRSNQPQHF
TGTGCCAGCAGTTACAGGGACAGGGGGCGTAGGAGCAATCAGCCCCAGCATTTT
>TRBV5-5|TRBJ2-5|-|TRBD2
CASSSTSGGASAGETQYF
TGTGCCAGCAGCTCGACTAGCGGGGGGGCCTCGGCTGGTGAGACCCAGTACTTC
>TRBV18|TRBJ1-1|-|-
CASSEGNTEAFF
TGTGCCAGCTCAGAGGGTAACACTGAAGCTTTCTTT
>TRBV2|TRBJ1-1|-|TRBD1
CAGSYMGQGETEAFF
TGTGCCGGCTCGTACATGGGACAGGGGGAGACTGAAGCTTTCTTT
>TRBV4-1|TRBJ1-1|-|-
CASSQEKSAARTEKNTEAFF
TGCGCCAGCAGCCAAGAAAAGAGTGCGGCCCGGACAGAAAAGAACACTGAAGCTTTCTTT
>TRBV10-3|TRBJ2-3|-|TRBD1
CAIRDPGTALTDTQYF
TGTGCCATCAGGGATCCCGGGACAGCGTTAACAGATACGCAGTATTTT
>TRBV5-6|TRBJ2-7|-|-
CASSAGQGRIYF
TGTGCCAGCAGCGCCGGCCAGGGAAGAATATACTTC
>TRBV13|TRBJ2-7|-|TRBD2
CASSLGTGGSYEQYF
TGTGCCAGCAGCTTAGGCACGGGAGGTTCCTACGAGCAGTACTTC
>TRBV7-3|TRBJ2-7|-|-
CASSLVAGEQYF
TGTGCCAGCAGCTTAGTTGCGGGCGAGCAGTACTTC
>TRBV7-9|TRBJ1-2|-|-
CASSLEYRPANYGYTF
TGTGCCAGCAGCTTAGAGTACAGGCCCGCTAACTATGGCTACACCTTC
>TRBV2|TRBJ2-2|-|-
CASSPWNTGELFF
TGTGCCAGCAGCCCGTGGAACACCGGGGAGCTGTTTTTT
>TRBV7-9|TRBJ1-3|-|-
CASSLQGGSGNTIYF
TGTGCCAGCAGCTTACAGGGAGGCTCTGGAAACACCATATATTTT
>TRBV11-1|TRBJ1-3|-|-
CASSPPNSGNTIYF
TGTGCCAGCAGCCCCCCCAACTCTGGAAACACCATATATTTT
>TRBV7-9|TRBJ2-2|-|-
CASSPDSYTGELFF
TGTGCCAGCAGCCCAGACAGTTACACCGGGGAGCTGTTTTTT
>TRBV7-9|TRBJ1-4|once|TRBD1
CASSSVGQAEKLFF
TGTGCCAGCAGCTCGGTTGGACAGGCTGAGAAACTGTTTTTT
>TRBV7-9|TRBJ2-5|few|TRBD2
CASSPGGFGETQYF
TGTGCCAGCAGTCCGGGGGGGTTCGGAGAGACCCAGTACTTC
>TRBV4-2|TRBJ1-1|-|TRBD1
CASSQDPTGGFAEAFF
TGTGCCAGCAGCCAGGACCCAACAGGGGGCTTCGCTGAAGCTTTCTTT
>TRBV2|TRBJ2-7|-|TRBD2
CASSDRLAGENEQYF
TGTGCCAGCAGTGACAGGCTAGCGGGAGAGAACGAGCAGTACTTC
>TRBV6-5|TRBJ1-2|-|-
CASSYWAGQRYTF
TGTGCCAGCAGTTACTGGGCAGGCCAACGCTACACCTTC
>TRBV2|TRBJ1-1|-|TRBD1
CASSADRPEAFF
TGTGCCAGCAGCGCGGACAGGCCAGAAGCTTTCTTT
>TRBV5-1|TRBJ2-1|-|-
CASSLMSSYNEQFF
TGCGCCAGCAGCTTGATGAGCTCCTACAATGAGCAGTTCTTC
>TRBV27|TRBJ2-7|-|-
CASSLRSGGKYEQYF
TGTGCCAGCAGTCTAAGGTCTGGGGGCAAGTACGAGCAGTACTTC
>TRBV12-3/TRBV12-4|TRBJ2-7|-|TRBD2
CASSWTSGNQQYF
TGTGCCAGCAGTTGGACTAGCGGGAACCAGCAGTACTTC
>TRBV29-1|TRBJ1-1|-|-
CSVAAEGFTEAFF
TGCAGCGTGGCGGCAGAAGGTTTCACTGAAGCTTTCTTT
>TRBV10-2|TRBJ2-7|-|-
CASSELEWTGSYEQYF
TGCGCCAGCAGTGAGCTAGAATGGACTGGCTCCTACGAGCAGTACTTC
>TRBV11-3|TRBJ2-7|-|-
CASSPGIYEQYF
TGTGCCAGCAGCCCCGGGATCTACGAGCAGTACTTC
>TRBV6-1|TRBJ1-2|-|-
CASSEALHFNYGYTF
TGTGCCAGCAGTGAAGCGCTGCACTTTAACTATGGCTACACCTTC
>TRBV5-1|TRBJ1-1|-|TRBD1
CASSRDSPLTEAFF
TGCGCCAGCAGCAGGGACAGCCCCCTCACTGAAGCTTTCTTT
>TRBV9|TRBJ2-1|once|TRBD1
CASSGQGSPNNEQFF
TGTGCCAGCAGCGGACAGGGGAGCCCGAACAATGAGCAGTTCTTC
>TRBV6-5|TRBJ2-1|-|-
CASSYGGASGVNEQFF
TGTGCCAGCAGTTACGGGGGGGCTAGCGGCGTAAATGAGCAGTTCTTC
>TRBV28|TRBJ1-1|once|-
CASSLLPNTEAFF
TGTGCCAGCAGTTTACTTCCGAACACTGAAGCTTTCTTT
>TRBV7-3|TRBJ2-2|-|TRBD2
CASSLAGASMGELFF
TGTGCCAGCAGCTTAGCGGGAGCAAGTATGGGGGAGCTGTTTTTT
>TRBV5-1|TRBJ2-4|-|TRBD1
CASSLVQGTIAKNIQYF
TGCGCCAGCAGCTTGGTACAGGGGACAATAGCCAAAAACATTCAGTACTTC
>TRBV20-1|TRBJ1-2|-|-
CSARKPPGYTF
TGCAGTGCTAGAAAGCCCCCTGGCTACACCTTC
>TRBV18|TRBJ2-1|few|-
CASSPGTGQGEQFF
TGTGCCAGCTCACCCGGTACAGGGCAAGGTGAGCAGTTCTTC
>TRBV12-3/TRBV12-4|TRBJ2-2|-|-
CANLDGYTGELFF
TGTGCCAACCTTGACGGGTACACCGGGGAGCTGTTTTTT